This paragraph reports one TCR beta chain. What it binds is not known. There are 17 residues in the CDR3. Germline CDR1 reads SGHRS; CDR2 reads YFSETQ. The source of the sample is a study of T cells expressing NK-cell markers. At the level of the study: The study sequenced eight donors, seven HCMV-seropositive and one seronegative. Broader study findings: HCMV specificity was not established for the expanded NKG2C+ T cell clones. These clonotypes, the leaders elsewhere, also led the CD3+CD56-NKG2C+ fraction in a handful of donors.

TCRdb reprocessed the 5' RACE reads and reports one entry per CDR3 protein, with no DNA. The specimen's table records about 160,000 distinct CDR3 sequences. The receptor was derived from a woman between 18 and 70 years old in good health. This rearrangement joins TRBV5-1 to TRBJ2-5; checking the TCRdb D call of TRBD2 is not possible without DNA. What was sequenced was blood T cells: a sorted CD56 or NKG2C T cell subset, CD4+ or CD8+ T cells, or bulk PBMC T cells (not recorded which). Here the CDR3 reads CASSLGLAGDVQETQYF.